This T cell receptor (beta chain) was recovered during a study of shared clonotypes between healthy human individuals. Study-level information: Each donor's CD4 naive and CD4 memory cells filled three plates apiece, CD8 naive two, and CD8 memory one.

The CDR3 sequence is 15 residues long. Germline CDR1 is LGHNT and CDR2 is FRNRAP. V dropped 6 bases and J dropped 5; count of bases not matched to a gene: 6. Naive CD8 cells, CD45RO-negative and positively selected for CCR7, excluded terminally differentiated effector memory CD45RA+ cells. Sequencing was performed with immunoSEQ multiplex PCR; in TCRdb, only in-frame clones are kept and a portion is missing. This sample carries around 700,000 clones, about 90% of them seen once, and the ten largest clones take about 24%. In this sample, this clone turned up a few times. The receptor comes from a man younger than 45 in good health. The J gene is TRBJ2-7, the V gene TRBV12-5; TRBD2 agrees at 14 bases. Sequencing used naive CD8+ T cells sorted from blood. The CDR3 coding sequence is TGTGCTAGTGGGCCAGGGACTAGCGGGAGTCACGAGCAGTACTTC. Its protein product is CASGPGTSGSHEQYF.